This entry lists 18 T cell receptor beta chains sequenced from one sample in a study of blood T cell repertoires in COVID-19 (TCRdb year 2020). Library preparation was by the immunoSEQ multiplex PCR assay. TCRdb mirrors the immuneACCESS table, restricted to in-frame sequences. Some clones are absent from its copies; in checked studies, under half trace to an unresolved V gene, and the reason for the others is unknown. This sample has under 400,000 clones in its table, and more than 70% of those were observed once. Clones ranked in the top ten supply under 1.2% of the sample. Sequencing was carried out using PBMCs or T cells enriched from blood (not recorded which). All receptors derive from a woman aged 25 to 45 who had been exposed to COVID-19.

The chain combines TRBV11-1 with TRBJ1-1; 8 bases align to TRBD1. CDR1 is SGHAT and CDR2 is FQDESV in the germline V gene (reference sequence). J lost 10 bases, V lost 3 bases, and 10 bases had no gene match. This CDR3 comprises 14 residues. CDR3: CASSFQGARVGAFF. The CDR3 DNA is TGTGCCAGCAGCTTCCAGGGGGCGCGGGTAGGAGCTTTCTTT.

The V call is TRBV12-3 or TRBV12-4, the J call TRBJ2-7; D is uncertain. V gave up 6 bases and J gave up 0 bases, with 9 bases separating them. This CDR3 comprises 13 residues. The CDR3 loop reads CASRDRSSYEQYF. CDR3 nucleotide sequence: TGTGCCAGCAGGGATAGGAGCTCCTACGAGCAGTACTTC.

Concerning this clone: The germline gene is not matched at one end of the junction; a read error may be the cause. V usage is TRBV7-9 and J usage is TRBJ1-3, with D hard to call. The CDR3 has 13 amino acids. Germline CDR1 and CDR2: SEHNR and FQNEAQ (reference sequence). This chain's CDR3 is CASPRNSGNTIYF. The CDR3 DNA sequence: TGTGCCAGTCCCAGGAACTCTGGGAACACCATATATTTT.

This rearrangement joins TRBV2 to TRBJ2-1; a weak D match, TRBD2 (6 bases). The CDR3 totals 15 residues. With 1 base removed from V and 8 bases from J, the gap between germline ends came to 15 bases. Germline V gene sequence: CDR1 SNHLY, CDR2 FYNNEI. The CDR3 reads CASSEVEGGWDEQFF. In DNA form, the CDR3 reads TGTGCCAGCAGTGAAGTCGAGGGAGGTTGGGATGAGCAGTTCTTC.

This chain joins TRBV6-6 and TRBJ1-6; possible D gene TRBD1, 6 bases. The V and J ends lost 7 bases and 3 bases respectively, with 16 bases between them. The germline V gene encodes CDR1 MNHNY and CDR2 SVGAGI (reference sequence). This CDR3 has 16 residues. CDR3 in DNA: TGTGCCAGCATCGCGCAGGGGACCTTCTATAATTCACCCCTCCACTTT. Its translation is CASIAQGTFYNSPLHF.

The chain carries TRBV2 and TRBJ1-5; TRBD1 might be the D (5 bases). V was cut by 6 bases and J by 3 bases, with 12 bases left in between. This CDR3 is 14 amino acids long. Germline V gene sequence: CDR1 SNHLY, CDR2 FYNNEI. DNA of the CDR3: TGTGCCAGCAGCACAGACAGCTTCAATCAGCCCCAGCATTTT. This translates into CASSTDSFNQPQHF.

The chain joins TRBV29-1 to TRBJ1-2; 7 nucleotides align to TRBD1. Germline-derived CDR1 and CDR2 are SQVTM and ANQGSEA. Trimming took 7 bases from V and 0 from J; bases not matched to a gene: 8. This CDR3 spans 14 amino acids. The CDR3 is CSASWTGANYGYTF. As DNA, the CDR3 is TGCAGCGCTAGCTGGACAGGAGCTAACTATGGCTACACCTTC.

The chain links TRBV5-4 to TRBJ2-3, with TRBD2 as a possible D gene (5 bases). Trimming cost V 4 bases and J 1 base, with 13 bases left between them. CDR1 and CDR2 from the germline V gene are SGHNT and YYREEE (reference sequence). CDR3 length equals 15 residues. CDR3 bases: TGTGCCAGCAGCCCTCCCGGGGTGGGCACAGATACGCAGTATTTT. Its protein product is CASSPPGVGTDTQYF. The full variable domain, completed using reference TRBV5-4 and TRBJ2-3, is ETGVTQSPTHLIKTRGQQVTLRCSSQSGHNTVSWYQQALGQGPQFIFQYYREEENGRGNFPPRFSGLQFPNYSSELNVNALELDDSALYLCASSPPGVGTDTQYFGPGTRLTVL.

The chain joins TRBV18 to TRBJ2-5, with 7 bases fitting TRBD1. Trimming removed 2 bases from V and 2 bases from J; junction bases left unmatched: 5. The CDR3 length is 15 residues. CDR1 is KGHSH and CDR2 is LQKENI in the germline V gene. The chain's CDR3 is CASSPVQGQQETQYF. The DNA of the CDR3 is TGTGCCAGCTCACCAGTTCAGGGACAGCAAGAGACCCAGTACTTC.

V usage is TRBV29-1 and J usage is TRBJ1-5, with TRBD1 matching 8 bases. J gave up 0 bases and V 4 bases, and 8 bases lay outside the gene matches. The CDR3 is made up of 16 amino acids. Germline assignment: CDR1 SQVTM and CDR2 ANQGSEA. CDR3 loop: CSVVTGGINSNQPQHF. The DNA for the CDR3 is TGCAGCGTTGTAACAGGGGGAATAAATAGCAATCAGCCCCAGCATTTT.

V usage is TRBV27 and J usage is TRBJ1-1; 10 bases align to TRBD1. V dropped 6 bases and J dropped 5; count of bases not matched to a gene: 15. Germline lookup yields CDR1 MNHEY and CDR2 SMNVEV (reference sequence). This CDR3 has 17 amino acids. The CDR3 region has the DNA TGTGCCAGCAGGGATGCGGGACAGGGGCTTGGGGGAACTGAAGCTTTCTTT. As protein: CASRDAGQGLGGTEAFF.

This clone appeared once. The chain couples TRBV28 to TRBJ1-1, with D uncertain. The CDR3 sequence is 16 residues long. Trimming removed 7 bases at V and 1 base at J, with 19 bases between. Germline V gene data show CDR1 as MDHEN and CDR2 as SYDVKM. CDR3 coding DNA: TGTGCCAGCACCCCTCTCCCCCCGACTGGGAACACTGAAGCTTTCTTT. It encodes CASTPLPPTGNTEAFF.

The chain couples TRBV7-9 to TRBJ2-3, with D possibly being TRBD2 (6 bases). The V gene's germline CDR1 is SEHNR and CDR2 FQNEAQ (reference sequence). The CDR3 is 15 residues long. V lost 4 bases and J 3 bases, leaving 14 bases between the germline ends. The CDR3 spells CASSSWSGGTDTQYF. The CDR3 nucleotides read TGTGCCAGCAGCTCCTGGTCAGGAGGGACAGATACGCAGTATTTT.

The genes are TRBV28 and TRBJ1-4; D call uncertain. V lost 8 bases and J 5 bases, leaving 12 bases between the germline ends. This CDR3 region has 13 residues. Per germline, CDR1 MDHEN and CDR2 SYDVKM. The CDR3: CASGPGANEKLFF. As DNA, the CDR3 is TGTGCCAGCGGACCGGGAGCAAATGAAAAACTGTTTTTT.

This rearrangement joins TRBV11-3 to TRBJ2-2; 8 bases are shared with TRBD2. In germline, CDR1 is SGHNT, CDR2 YENEEA. V lost 4 bases to trimming and J lost 3 bases; unmatched junction nucleotides: 10. The CDR3 contains 17 residues. In nucleotides, the CDR3 is TGTGCCAGCAGCTCAAAAGCGGGAGTCGTGGACACCGGGGAGCTGTTTTTT. Amino acids: CASSSKAGVVDTGELFF.

This chain uses TRBV10-2 with TRBJ2-7; TRBD2 aligns across 8 bases. The V segment lost 5 bases and the J segment 6 bases; nucleotides outside the gene matches: 12. Germline CDR1 is WSHSY and CDR2 is SAAADI. This CDR3 has 15 amino acids. The CDR3 nucleotides read TGCGCCAGCAGTAAACGCCCGGGAGGGTCTAGCGAGCAGTACTTC. Protein product: CASSKRPGGSSEQYF.

V usage is TRBV27 and J usage is TRBJ2-2; TRBD1 matches 8 bases. With V trimmed by 6 bases and J by 0 bases, 6 bases remained unmatched. The CDR3 contains 16 residues. CDR1 is MNHEY, CDR2 SMNVEV, per germline (reference sequence). In DNA, the CDR3 is TGTGCCAGCAGGCGCCGGACAGGGTCGAACACCGGGGAGCTGTTTTTT. It specifies CASRRRTGSNTGELFF.

The rearrangement links TRBV28 to TRBJ1-4; no clear D. CDR1 is MDHEN, CDR2 SYDVKM, per germline. V was pared by 2 bases and J by 4 bases, with 14 bases between. The CDR3 has 16 residues. The CDR3 nucleotides are TGTGCCAGCAGTTTAAGAGGGTCCCCCTTTAATGAAAAACTGTTTTTT. Translated: CASSLRGSPFNEKLFF.